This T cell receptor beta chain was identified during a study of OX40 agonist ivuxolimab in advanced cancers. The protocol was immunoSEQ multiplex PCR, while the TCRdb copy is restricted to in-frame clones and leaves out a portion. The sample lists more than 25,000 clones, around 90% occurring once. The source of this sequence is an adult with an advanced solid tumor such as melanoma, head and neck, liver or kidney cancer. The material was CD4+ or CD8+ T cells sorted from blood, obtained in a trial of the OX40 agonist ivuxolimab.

This chain's CDR3 is CASSSGGTGQPQHF. As DNA, the CDR3 is TGTGCCAGCAGCTCAGGGGGGACGGGACAGCCCCAGCATTTT. The gene calls are TRBV11-1 and TRBJ1-5, with TRBD1 matching over 7 bases. The germline gives CDR1 SGHAT, CDR2 FQDESV (reference sequence). Germline trimming cut 4 bases from V and 7 bases from J; bases unmatched to any gene: 7. This CDR3 spans 14 amino acids.